The rows below give T cell receptor beta chains drawn from one sample of a study of blood T cell repertoires in COVID-19. The repertoire was sequenced with immunoSEQ multiplex PCR; TCRdb's copy has only in-frame clones and lacks some. The table shows tens of thousands of clones, with 75% to 90% occurring only once. Sequenced input: peripheral blood. All receptors derive from a human donor in a cohort sampled during active COVID-19. The CDR3 runs from the conserved cysteine through the conserved F or W. D genes are given only for firm matches. Size is omitted from some rows. Given values are once, few, many or a class for expanded clones.

j_gene: TRBJ2-1
d_gene: NA
v_gene: TRBV5-4
abundance: NA
CDR3aa: CASSRQAFNNEQFF
CDR3nt: TGTGCCAGCAGCCGACAGGCTTTTAACAATGAGCAGTTCTTC

j_gene: TRBJ2-2
d_gene: TRBD1
v_gene: TRBV10-1
abundance: once
CDR3aa: CASSPGTGTGELFF
CDR3nt: TGCGCCAGCAGTCCCGGGACAGGGACCGGGGAGCTGTTTTTT

j_gene: TRBJ2-7
d_gene: TRBD2
v_gene: TRBV19
abundance: NA
CDR3aa: CASSVSGGHYEQYF
CDR3nt: TGTGCCAGTAGTGTAAGCGGGGGGCACTACGAGCAGTACTTC

j_gene: TRBJ1-2
d_gene: NA
v_gene: TRBV12-3/TRBV12-4
abundance: NA
CDR3aa: CASSLRQGYGYTF
CDR3nt: TGTGCCAGCAGTTTAAGGCAGGGTTATGGCTACACCTTC

j_gene: TRBJ1-5
d_gene: NA
v_gene: TRBV19
abundance: NA
CDR3aa: CASSTGGGKGNQPQHF
CDR3nt: TGTGCCAGTAGTACCGGCGGGGGGAAGGGAAATCAGCCCCAGCATTTT

j_gene: TRBJ1-4
d_gene: NA
v_gene: TRBV7-2
abundance: NA
CDR3aa: CASSLGQEKLFF
CDR3nt: TGTGCCAGCAGCTTAGGACAGGAAAAACTGTTTTTT

j_gene: TRBJ2-6
d_gene: TRBD2
v_gene: TRBV7-2
abundance: NA
CDR3aa: CASSHTGGSGANVLTF
CDR3nt: TGTGCCAGCAGCCACACGGGGGGGTCTGGGGCCAACGTCCTGACTTTC

j_gene: TRBJ2-1
d_gene: TRBD2
v_gene: TRBV6-1
abundance: NA
CDR3aa: CASSDQRGYNEQFF
CDR3nt: TGTGCCAGCAGTGACCAGCGGGGTTACAATGAGCAGTTCTTC

j_gene: TRBJ1-3
d_gene: NA
v_gene: TRBV6-6
abundance: NA
CDR3aa: CASSYPGQSGNTIYF
CDR3nt: TGTGCCAGCAGTTACCCCGGACAGTCTGGAAACACCATATATTTT

j_gene: TRBJ1-2
d_gene: TRBD1
v_gene: TRBV6-5
abundance: NA
CDR3aa: CASSKSGGERGYTF
CDR3nt: TGTGCCAGCAGTAAATCAGGGGGCGAACGGGGCTACACCTTC

j_gene: TRBJ2-7
d_gene: TRBD1
v_gene: TRBV9
abundance: NA
CDR3aa: CASSVEYRGYEQYF
CDR3nt: TGTGCCAGCAGCGTAGAATACAGGGGGTACGAGCAGTACTTC

j_gene: TRBJ2-3
d_gene: TRBD2
v_gene: TRBV5-5
abundance: NA
CDR3aa: CASFFLADSTDTQYF
CDR3nt: TGTGCCAGCTTCTTCCTAGCGGACAGCACAGATACGCAGTATTTT

j_gene: TRBJ2-2
d_gene: NA
v_gene: TRBV4-1
abundance: NA
CDR3aa: CASSQDQNRAYTGELFF
CDR3nt: TGCGCCAGCAGCCAAGATCAGAACAGAGCCTACACCGGGGAGCTGTTTTTT

j_gene: TRBJ2-2
d_gene: NA
v_gene: TRBV2
abundance: NA
CDR3aa: CASSATSNTGELFF
CDR3nt: TGTGCCAGCAGTGCGACTTCGAACACCGGGGAGCTGTTTTTT

j_gene: TRBJ2-1
d_gene: TRBD2
v_gene: TRBV9
abundance: NA
CDR3aa: CASGGLASYNEQFF
CDR3nt: TGTGCCAGCGGGGGACTAGCGTCCTACAATGAGCAGTTCTTC

j_gene: TRBJ2-1
d_gene: TRBD2
v_gene: TRBV9
abundance: NA
CDR3aa: CASSVASSGSFNEQFF
CDR3nt: TGTGCCAGCAGCGTAGCTTCTAGCGGGAGCTTCAATGAGCAGTTCTTC

j_gene: TRBJ2-5
d_gene: TRBD2
v_gene: TRBV5-1
abundance: NA
CDR3aa: CASSLRFSGEETQYF
CDR3nt: TGCGCCAGCAGCTTGAGGTTTAGCGGGGAAGAGACCCAGTACTTC

j_gene: TRBJ2-5
d_gene: NA
v_gene: TRBV24-1
abundance: once
CDR3aa: CATIPDNVPQETQYF
CDR3nt: TGTGCCACCATCCCAGATAATGTGCCCCAAGAGACCCAGTACTTC

j_gene: TRBJ2-6
d_gene: NA
v_gene: TRBV18
abundance: NA
CDR3aa: CASSPRVGDSPAGANVLTF
CDR3nt: TGTGCCAGCTCCCCCCGGGTAGGGGACTCACCTGCTGGGGCCAACGTCCTGACTTTC

j_gene: TRBJ2-1
d_gene: TRBD2
v_gene: TRBV18
abundance: NA
CDR3aa: CASSPQAGGRNEQFF
CDR3nt: TGTGCCAGCTCACCACAGGCGGGAGGCAGGAATGAGCAGTTCTTC

j_gene: TRBJ2-7
d_gene: TRBD2
v_gene: TRBV9
abundance: NA
CDR3aa: CASSVASGRFYEQYF
CDR3nt: TGTGCCAGCAGCGTAGCCAGCGGGAGGTTCTACGAGCAGTACTTC

j_gene: TRBJ2-6
d_gene: NA
v_gene: TRBV4-1
abundance: NA
CDR3aa: CASSPEGWEAGANVLTF
CDR3nt: TGCGCCAGCAGCCCAGAGGGGTGGGAGGCTGGGGCCAACGTCCTGACTTTC

j_gene: TRBJ2-7
d_gene: TRBD1
v_gene: TRBV19
abundance: few
CDR3aa: CASSDSRGYEQYF
CDR3nt: TGTGCCAGTAGCGATTCCAGGGGGTACGAGCAGTACTTC

j_gene: TRBJ2-7
d_gene: NA
v_gene: TRBV28
abundance: NA
CDR3aa: CASSFLLYEQYF
CDR3nt: TGTGCCAGCAGTTTCCTTCTCTACGAGCAGTACTTC

j_gene: TRBJ2-2
d_gene: NA
v_gene: TRBV5-1
abundance: few
CDR3aa: CASSSTGTNTGELFF
CDR3nt: TGCGCCAGCAGCTCCACAGGGACGAACACCGGGGAGCTGTTTTTT

j_gene: TRBJ2-1
d_gene: TRBD2
v_gene: TRBV4-1
abundance: NA
CDR3aa: CASSSSGTSGSDEQFF
CDR3nt: TGCGCCAGCAGCTCCTCCGGGACTAGCGGGAGTGATGAGCAGTTCTTC

j_gene: TRBJ2-7
d_gene: NA
v_gene: TRBV14
abundance: once
CDR3aa: CASSQGGNPYEQYF
CDR3nt: TGTGCCAGCAGCCAAGGTGGCAACCCCTACGAGCAGTACTTC

j_gene: TRBJ1-1
d_gene: NA
v_gene: TRBV7-3
abundance: NA
CDR3aa: CASADWENLNTEAFF
CDR3nt: TGTGCCTCAGCGGATTGGGAGAACCTTAACACTGAAGCTTTCTTT

j_gene: TRBJ2-5
d_gene: TRBD2
v_gene: TRBV30
abundance: NA
CDR3aa: CAWSVLAGAGVTQYF
CDR3nt: TGTGCCTGGAGTGTACTAGCGGGAGCCGGGGTGACCCAGTACTTC

j_gene: TRBJ1-5
d_gene: TRBD1
v_gene: TRBV4-1
abundance: once
CDR3aa: CASSQGRDREYQPQHF
CDR3nt: TGCGCCAGCAGCCAAGGGAGGGACAGGGAGTATCAGCCCCAGCATTTT

j_gene: TRBJ2-7
d_gene: TRBD1
v_gene: TRBV19
abundance: NA
CDR3aa: CASSTRQGASYEQYF
CDR3nt: TGTGCCAGTAGTACCCGACAGGGGGCCTCCTACGAGCAGTACTTC

j_gene: TRBJ1-2
d_gene: TRBD1
v_gene: TRBV19
abundance: NA
CDR3aa: CASSIDVGQSPNYGYTF
CDR3nt: TGTGCCAGTAGTATAGACGTGGGACAGAGTCCTAACTATGGCTACACCTTC

j_gene: TRBJ2-3
d_gene: NA
v_gene: TRBV10-3
abundance: NA
CDR3aa: CAIKSAGFTDTQYF
CDR3nt: TGTGCCATCAAATCAGCCGGGTTCACAGATACGCAGTATTTT

j_gene: TRBJ2-6
d_gene: NA
v_gene: TRBV7-3
abundance: NA
CDR3aa: CATSAGTNVLTF
CDR3nt: TGTGCCACATCGGCGGGGACCAACGTCCTGACTTTC

j_gene: TRBJ1-2
d_gene: NA
v_gene: TRBV6-2/TRBV6-3
abundance: NA
CDR3aa: CASSYPGILSNYGYTF
CDR3nt: TGTGCCAGCAGTTATCCAGGGATTTTATCTAACTATGGCTACACCTTC

j_gene: TRBJ2-7
d_gene: NA
v_gene: TRBV11-1
abundance: NA
CDR3aa: CASSLSTGYEQYF
CDR3nt: TGTGCCAGCAGCTTGTCTACAGGTTACGAGCAGTACTTC

j_gene: TRBJ2-3
d_gene: TRBD1
v_gene: TRBV3-1/TRBV3-2
abundance: NA
CDR3aa: CASSYRGQGLRTQYF
CDR3nt: TGTGCCAGCAGCTACAGAGGACAGGGTCTACGGACGCAGTATTTT

j_gene: TRBJ2-7
d_gene: TRBD2
v_gene: TRBV15
abundance: NA
CDR3aa: CATSRVPREGFYEQYF
CDR3nt: TGTGCCACCAGCAGAGTTCCCAGGGAGGGTTTCTACGAGCAGTACTTC

j_gene: TRBJ2-7
d_gene: NA
v_gene: TRBV12-3/TRBV12-4
abundance: NA
CDR3aa: CASSLGSSYEQYF
CDR3nt: TGTGCCAGCAGTTTGGGGAGTTCCTACGAGCAGTACTTC

j_gene: TRBJ2-2
d_gene: TRBD2
v_gene: TRBV24-1
abundance: NA
CDR3aa: CATSDWAGGTNTGELFF
CDR3nt: TGTGCCACCAGTGATTGGGCGGGAGGGACGAACACCGGGGAGCTGTTTTTT

j_gene: TRBJ1-1
d_gene: NA
v_gene: TRBV20-1
abundance: NA
CDR3aa: CSQGNTEAFF
CDR3nt: TGCAGTCAGGGGAACACTGAAGCTTTCTTT

j_gene: TRBJ1-2
d_gene: NA
v_gene: TRBV9
abundance: NA
CDR3aa: CASSVGSGLYGYTF
CDR3nt: TGTGCCAGCAGCGTAGGTTCAGGGCTCTATGGCTACACCTTC

j_gene: TRBJ1-1
d_gene: NA
v_gene: TRBV11-2
abundance: NA
CDR3aa: CASSNLPGGTFF
CDR3nt: TGTGCCAGCAGCAATCTCCCGGGGGGAACTTTCTTT

j_gene: TRBJ2-3
d_gene: TRBD2
v_gene: TRBV28
abundance: NA
CDR3aa: CASRPGTSRDTQYF
CDR3nt: TGTGCCAGCAGACCCGGGACTAGCAGAGATACGCAGTATTTT

j_gene: TRBJ2-5
d_gene: NA
v_gene: TRBV11-2
abundance: NA
CDR3aa: CASSLVRGQETQYF
CDR3nt: TGTGCCAGCAGCTTAGTACGGGGGCAAGAGACCCAGTACTTC

j_gene: TRBJ1-1
d_gene: NA
v_gene: TRBV2
abundance: NA
CDR3aa: CASSERNNMNTEAFF
CDR3nt: TGTGCCAGCAGTGAAAGAAACAACATGAACACTGAAGCTTTCTTT

j_gene: TRBJ1-4
d_gene: TRBD1
v_gene: TRBV3-1/TRBV3-2
abundance: NA
CDR3aa: CASSRGTGGTIEKLFF
CDR3nt: TGTGCCAGCAGCCGCGGGACAGGGGGCACCATTGAAAAACTGTTTTTT

j_gene: TRBJ2-3
d_gene: TRBD2
v_gene: TRBV7-6
abundance: NA
CDR3aa: CASSFGLARWDTQYF
CDR3nt: TGTGCCAGCAGCTTTGGACTAGCGCGCTGGGATACGCAGTATTTT

j_gene: TRBJ1-2
d_gene: NA
v_gene: TRBV6-4
abundance: NA
CDR3aa: CASSDSAGAIVGYTF
CDR3nt: TGTGCCAGCAGTGACTCAGCAGGGGCGATTGTTGGCTACACCTTC

j_gene: TRBJ1-2
d_gene: NA
v_gene: TRBV29-1
abundance: NA
CDR3aa: CSVGEQGNYGYTF
CDR3nt: TGCAGCGTTGGCGAGCAGGGCAACTATGGCTACACCTTC

j_gene: TRBJ2-5
d_gene: TRBD2
v_gene: TRBV28
abundance: NA
CDR3aa: CASSPPGTRVQETQYF
CDR3nt: TGTGCCAGCAGTCCTCCCGGGACTAGAGTCCAAGAGACCCAGTACTTC

j_gene: TRBJ1-1
d_gene: NA
v_gene: TRBV19
abundance: few
CDR3aa: CASSIIPAGQLLFYTEAFF
CDR3nt: TGTGCCAGTAGTATTATACCCGCCGGACAGCTCCTTTTTTACACTGAAGCTTTCTTT